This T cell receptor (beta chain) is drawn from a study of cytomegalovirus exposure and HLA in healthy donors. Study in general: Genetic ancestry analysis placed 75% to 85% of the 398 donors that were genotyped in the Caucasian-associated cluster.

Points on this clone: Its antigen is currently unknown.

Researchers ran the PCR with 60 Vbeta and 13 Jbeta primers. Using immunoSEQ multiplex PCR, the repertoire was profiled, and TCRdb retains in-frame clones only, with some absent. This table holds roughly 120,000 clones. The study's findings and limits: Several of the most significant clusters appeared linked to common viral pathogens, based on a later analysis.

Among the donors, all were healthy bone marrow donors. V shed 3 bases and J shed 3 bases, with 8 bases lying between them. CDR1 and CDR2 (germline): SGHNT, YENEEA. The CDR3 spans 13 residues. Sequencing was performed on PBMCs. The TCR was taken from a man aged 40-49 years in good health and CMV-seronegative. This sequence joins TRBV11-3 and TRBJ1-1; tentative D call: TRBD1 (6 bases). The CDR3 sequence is CASSFNRDTEAFF. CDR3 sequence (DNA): TGTGCCAGCAGCTTTAACAGGGACACTGAAGCTTTCTTT.